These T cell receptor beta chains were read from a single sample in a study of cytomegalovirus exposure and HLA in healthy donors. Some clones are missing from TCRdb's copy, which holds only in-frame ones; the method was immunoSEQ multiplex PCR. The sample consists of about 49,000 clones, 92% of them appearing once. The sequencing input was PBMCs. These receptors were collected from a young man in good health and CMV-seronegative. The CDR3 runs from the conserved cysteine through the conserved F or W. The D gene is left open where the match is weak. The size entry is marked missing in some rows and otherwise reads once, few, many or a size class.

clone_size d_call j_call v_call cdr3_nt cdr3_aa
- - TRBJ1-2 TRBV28 TGTGCCAGCAGTTTACCACTTCCAGGGGCGGCTGGCTACACCTTC CASSLPLPGAAGYTF
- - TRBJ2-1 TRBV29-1 TGCAGCGTCTTGACTCGGGATCTGGTGGGCAATGAGCAGTTCTTC CSVLTRDLVGNEQFF
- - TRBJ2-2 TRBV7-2 TGTGCCAGCAGCTCCCTGACATTGAACACCGGGGAGCTGTTTTTT CASSSLTLNTGELFF
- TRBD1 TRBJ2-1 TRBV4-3 TGCGCCAGCAGCCAAGATCGTTCAGGGGGCGCCTACAATGAGCAGTTCTTC CASSQDRSGGAYNEQFF
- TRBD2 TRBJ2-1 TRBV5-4 TGTGCCAGCAGCGGACTAGCCACTCCCTACAATGAGCAGTTCTTC CASSGLATPYNEQFF
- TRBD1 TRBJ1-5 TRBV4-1 TGCGCCAGCAGCCAAGATCGAGGACAGGATAGTCAGCCCCAGCATTTT CASSQDRGQDSQPQHF
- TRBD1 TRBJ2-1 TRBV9 TGTGCCAGCAGCCTCAGGGGGAACTTATACAATGAGCAGTTCTTC CASSLRGNLYNEQFF
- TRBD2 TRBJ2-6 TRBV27 TGTGCCAGCAGTTTTGAAGCTAGCGGGTTGATTTCTGGGGCCAACGTCCTGACTTTC CASSFEASGLISGANVLTF
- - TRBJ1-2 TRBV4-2 TGTGCCAGCAGCCAAGGACAGATGAATAACTATGGCTACACCTTC CASSQGQMNNYGYTF
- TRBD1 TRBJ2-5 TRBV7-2 TGTGCCAGCAGCTTAACGGGACAGGCTGGGGAGACCCAGTACTTC CASSLTGQAGETQYF
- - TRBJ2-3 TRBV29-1 TGCAGCACCCCACGGACTGGTGATACGCAGTATTTT CSTPRTGDTQYF
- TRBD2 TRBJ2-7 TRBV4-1 TGCGCCAGCAGCCAAGCCGGGGGCGGACTAGCTTCCTACGAGCAGTACTTC CASSQAGGGLASYEQYF
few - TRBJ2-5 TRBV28 TGTGCCAGCGGAGGGTTGGATCAAGAGACCCAGTACTTC CASGGLDQETQYF
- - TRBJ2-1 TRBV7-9 TGTGCCAGCAGCTTAGATCCCCTAAGTGAGCAGTTCTTC CASSLDPLSEQFF
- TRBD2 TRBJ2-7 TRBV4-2 TGTGCCAGCAGCCAGGCGGGAGGGCCATTGGTCGAGCAGTACTTC CASSQAGGPLVEQYF
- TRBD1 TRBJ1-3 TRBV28 TGTGCCAGCAGCTCCCGGACAGGGGAAGGGAGCACCATATATTTT CASSSRTGEGSTIYF
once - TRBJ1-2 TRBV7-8 TGTGCCAGCAGCTCGATATCAACCCTCAGGGAAAACTATGGCTACACCTTC CASSSISTLRENYGYTF
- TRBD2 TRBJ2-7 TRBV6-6 TGTGCCAGCTCCCTAAGGTCCACTAGCGGGGGAGAGCAGTACTTC CASSLRSTSGGEQYF
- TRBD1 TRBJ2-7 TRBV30 TGTGCCTGGAGTAGACCGGGACAGGGAGGCCACGAGCAGTACTTC CAWSRPGQGGHEQYF
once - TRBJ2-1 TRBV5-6 TGTGCCAGCAGCTTGCGGGCGGGGCATGGCAATGAGCAGTTCTTC CASSLRAGHGNEQFF
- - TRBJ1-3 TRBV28 TGTGCCAGCAGTTTCCAGGGGCGGTCTGGAAACACCATATATTTT CASSFQGRSGNTIYF
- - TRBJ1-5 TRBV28 TGTGCCAGCACCCAAGCGGCAGTTAGCAATCAGCCCCAGCATTTT CASTQAAVSNQPQHF
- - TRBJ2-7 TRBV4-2 TGTGCCAGCAGCCAGTCTACAGGATCCTACGAGCAGTACTTC CASSQSTGSYEQYF
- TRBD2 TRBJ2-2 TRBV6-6 TGTGCCAGCAGTTACCTAGCGGAGAACACCGGGGAGCTGTTTTTT CASSYLAENTGELFF
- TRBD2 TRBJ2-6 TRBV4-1 TGCGCCAGCAGCCAGGTCTGGACTAGCGGACTTCTGGAGAGGGCCAACGTCCTGACTTTC CASSQVWTSGLLERANVLTF
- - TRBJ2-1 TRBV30 TGTGCCTGGAGTGGCGAGTCCTCCAATGAGCAGTTCTTC CAWSGESSNEQFF
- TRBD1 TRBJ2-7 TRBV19 TGTGCCAGTAGCATTAACAGGGGGCTGTACGAGCAGTACTTC CASSINRGLYEQYF
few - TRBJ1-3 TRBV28 TGTGCCAGCAGTTCGCCCTCAGAATTTCACAACGTCCCTGGAAACACCATATATTTT CASSSPSEFHNVPGNTIYF
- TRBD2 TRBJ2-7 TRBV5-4 TGTGCCAGCAGCCCGGGGACTAGCGGGAGAAGCGAGCAGTACTTC CASSPGTSGRSEQYF
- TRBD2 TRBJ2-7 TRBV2 TGTGCCAGCAGTCCTAGCGGATACGAGCAGTACTTC CASSPSGYEQYF
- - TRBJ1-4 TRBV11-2 TGTGCCAGCAGCTTAGATGGATACCTTGACAGGGAAAAACTGTTTTTT CASSLDGYLDREKLFF
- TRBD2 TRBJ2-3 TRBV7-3 TGTGCCAGCGGGCTAGCGGGTTTGGCAGATACGCAGTATTTT CASGLAGLADTQYF
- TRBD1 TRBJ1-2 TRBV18 TGTGCCAGCTCACCAGACAGGGTTAACTATGGCTACACCTTC CASSPDRVNYGYTF
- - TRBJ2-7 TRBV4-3 TGCGCCAGCAGTGGCAACAGGAATAGTCCCTACGAGCAGTACTTC CASSGNRNSPYEQYF
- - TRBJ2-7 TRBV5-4 TGTGCCAGCAGCCATTCCTACGAGCAGTACTTC CASSHSYEQYF
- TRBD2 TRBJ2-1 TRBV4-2 TGTGCCAGCAGCCCAGAAGCGGGAGGAGGGACCTACAATGAGCAGTTCTTC CASSPEAGGGTYNEQFF
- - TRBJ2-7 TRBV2 TGTGCCGCTATCCCTCGGATACAACCGGGACTGTCCTACGAGCAGTACTTC CAAIPRIQPGLSYEQYF
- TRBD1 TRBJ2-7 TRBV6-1 TGTGCCAGCAGCCTCCTGACAGGGTCTGACTACGAGCAGTACTTC CASSLLTGSDYEQYF
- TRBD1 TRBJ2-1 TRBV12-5 TGTGCTAGTGGGAAGGGACAGGGGGCAAGGGATGAGCAGTTCTTC CASGKGQGARDEQFF
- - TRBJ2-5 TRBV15 TGTGCCACCAGCAGAGAGGAGTCGGAGTCCCAGTACTTC CATSREESESQYF
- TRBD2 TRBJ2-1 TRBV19 TGTGCCAGTAGAGCTAGCGGGAGAGGAGGGCTCAATTGGGATGAGCAGTTCTTC CASRASGRGGLNWDEQFF